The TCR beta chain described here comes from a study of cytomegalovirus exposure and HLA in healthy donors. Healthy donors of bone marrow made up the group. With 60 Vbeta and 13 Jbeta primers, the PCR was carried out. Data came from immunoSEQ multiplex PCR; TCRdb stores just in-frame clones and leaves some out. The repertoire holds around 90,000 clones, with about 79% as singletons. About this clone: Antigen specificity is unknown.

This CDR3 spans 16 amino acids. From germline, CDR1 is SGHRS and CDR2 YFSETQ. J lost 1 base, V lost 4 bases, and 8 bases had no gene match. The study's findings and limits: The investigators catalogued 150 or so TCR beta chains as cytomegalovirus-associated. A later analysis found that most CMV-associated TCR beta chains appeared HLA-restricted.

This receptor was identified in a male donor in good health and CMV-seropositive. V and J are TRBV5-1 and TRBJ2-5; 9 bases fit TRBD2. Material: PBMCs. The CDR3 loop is CASSPGPTSGQETQYF. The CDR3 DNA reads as TGCGCCAGCAGCCCGGGCCCGACTAGCGGCCAAGAGACCCAGTACTTC. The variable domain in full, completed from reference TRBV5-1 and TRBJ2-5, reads KAGVTQTPRYLIKTRGQQVTLSCSPISGHRSVSWYQQTPGQGLQFLFEYFSETQRNKGNFPGRFSGRQFSNSRSEMNVSTLELGDSALYLCASSPGPTSGQETQYFGPGTRLLVL.